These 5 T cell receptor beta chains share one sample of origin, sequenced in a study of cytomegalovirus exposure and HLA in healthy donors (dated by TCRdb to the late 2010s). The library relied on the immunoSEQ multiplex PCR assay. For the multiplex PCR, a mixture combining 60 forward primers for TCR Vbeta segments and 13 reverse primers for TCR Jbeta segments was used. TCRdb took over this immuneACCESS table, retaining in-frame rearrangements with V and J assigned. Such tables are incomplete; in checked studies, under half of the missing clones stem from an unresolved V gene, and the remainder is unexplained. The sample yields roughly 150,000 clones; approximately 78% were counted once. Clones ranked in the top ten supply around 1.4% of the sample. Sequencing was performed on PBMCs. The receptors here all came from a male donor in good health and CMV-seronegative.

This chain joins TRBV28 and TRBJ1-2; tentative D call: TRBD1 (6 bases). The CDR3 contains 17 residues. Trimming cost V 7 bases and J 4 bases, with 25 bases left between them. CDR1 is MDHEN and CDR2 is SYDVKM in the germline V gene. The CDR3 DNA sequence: TGTGCCAGCATTGGGGGGGCGGTAGCCGGGACGGTCTATGGCTACACCTTC. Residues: CASIGGAVAGTVYGYTF.

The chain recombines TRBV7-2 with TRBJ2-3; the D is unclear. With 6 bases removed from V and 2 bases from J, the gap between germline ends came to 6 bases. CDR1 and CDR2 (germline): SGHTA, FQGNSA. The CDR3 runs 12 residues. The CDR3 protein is CASSYNTDTQYF. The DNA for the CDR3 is TGTGCCAGCAGTTACAACACAGATACGCAGTATTTT.

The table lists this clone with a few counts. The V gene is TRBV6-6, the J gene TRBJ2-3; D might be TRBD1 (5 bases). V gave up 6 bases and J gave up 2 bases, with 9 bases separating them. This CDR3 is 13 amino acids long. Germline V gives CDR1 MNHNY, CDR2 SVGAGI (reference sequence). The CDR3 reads CASRTQATDTQYF. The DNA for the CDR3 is TGTGCCAGCAGGACACAGGCCACAGATACGCAGTATTTT.

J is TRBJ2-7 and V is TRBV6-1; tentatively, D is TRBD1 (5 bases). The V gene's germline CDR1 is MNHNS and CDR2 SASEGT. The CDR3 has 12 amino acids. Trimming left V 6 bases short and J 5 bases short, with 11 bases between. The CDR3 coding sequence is TGTGCCAGCAGCCAAAGGGGCGACGAGCAGTACTTC. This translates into CASSQRGDEQYF.

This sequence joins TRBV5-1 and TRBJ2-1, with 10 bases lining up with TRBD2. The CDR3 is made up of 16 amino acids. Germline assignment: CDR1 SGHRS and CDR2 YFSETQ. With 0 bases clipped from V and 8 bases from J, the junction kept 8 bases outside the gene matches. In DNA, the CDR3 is TGCGCCAGCAGCTTGGAGGCTAGCGGGAGTGCAGATGAGCAGTTCTTC. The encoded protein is CASSLEASGSADEQFF.